The next 25 T cell receptor beta chains were all read from a single sample in a study of OX40 agonist ivuxolimab in advanced cancers. Profiling relied on immunoSEQ multiplex PCR, and the TCRdb table lists in-frame clones only, not all of them. The sample holds 35,000 to 40,000 clones; more than 85% are singletons and the top ten take roughly 2.4%. Sequencing used CD4+ or CD8+ T cells sorted from blood, obtained in a trial of the OX40 agonist ivuxolimab. The receptors come from an adult with an advanced solid tumor such as melanoma, head and neck, liver or kidney cancer.

The chain couples TRBV30 to TRBJ1-2; D unclear. Germline V gene data show CDR1 as GTSNPN and CDR2 as SVGIG (reference sequence). Trimming shortened V by 2 bases and J by 8 bases, and 12 bases separated the two germline ends. The CDR3 extends over 12 amino acids. The CDR3 protein is CAWSSTLGGYTF. CDR3 coding DNA: TGTGCCTGGAGTTCTACTTTGGGCGGCTACACCTTC.

V gene TRBV10-3 combines with J gene TRBJ2-5; TRBD1 matches 7 bases. Germline values: CDR1 ENHRY, CDR2 SYGVKD. The CDR3 totals 14 residues. J was trimmed by 2 bases and V by 4 bases; bases with no gene match: 4. Written as DNA, the CDR3 is TGTGCCATCAGTGGCCAGGGGGAACAAGAGACCCAGTACTTC. Translating it yields CAISGQGEQETQYF.

The chain has TRBV6-5 and TRBJ1-3, with a weak D call TRBD1 (6 bases). The CDR3 consists of 15 residues. The ends were cut back, 4 bases at V and 1 base at J, with 11 bases in the middle. Germline V lookup: CDR1 MNHEY, CDR2 SVGAGI. The chain's CDR3 is CASSSGGASGNTIYF. The CDR3 DNA follows: TGTGCCAGCAGTTCCGGGGGGGCGTCTGGAAACACCATATATTTT.

This chain connects TRBV18 to TRBJ1-2; perhaps TRBD1 as D (5 bases). Trimming pared 5 bases from V and 0 bases from J, leaving 10 bases between. CDR1 and CDR2 from the germline V gene are KGHSH and LQKENI. The CDR3 spans 14 residues. The CDR3 sequence is CASSSDSSNYGYTF. The DNA of the CDR3 is TGTGCCAGCTCATCTGACAGTTCTAACTATGGCTACACCTTC.

The chain couples TRBV29-1 to TRBJ1-1; 7 bases align to TRBD1. CDR1 SQVTM and CDR2 ANQGSEA come from the germline V gene. The junction had 6 bases not matched to a gene; V was cut back by 8 bases and J by 3 bases. This CDR3 spans 12 amino acids. This CDR3 is CSFRDSYTEAFF. CDR3 nucleotides: TGCAGCTTCCGGGACAGCTACACTGAAGCTTTCTTT.

This rearrangement joins TRBV7-9 to TRBJ1-2; TRBD1 matches at 8 bases. V shed 5 bases, J shed 4 bases, and the junction held 12 bases outside the gene matches. Looked up from germline, CDR1 is SEHNR and CDR2 is FQNEAQ (reference sequence). There are 16 residues in the CDR3. Here the CDR3 reads CASSPAGQGLIYGYTF. The CDR3 DNA reads as TGTGCCAGCAGCCCCGCCGGACAGGGCCTAATCTATGGCTACACCTTC.

J is TRBJ1-1 and V is TRBV5-1; D perhaps matches TRBD1 (6 bases). Trimming pared 0 bases from V and 1 base from J, leaving 7 bases between. Germline CDR1 and CDR2: SGHRS and YFSETQ. The CDR3 loop spans 14 amino acids. The CDR3 coding sequence is TGCGCCAGCAGCTTGGAGGGGGGGAACACTGAAGCTTTCTTT. This gives the protein CASSLEGGNTEAFF.

This rearrangement joins TRBV5-6 to TRBJ2-7, with TRBD1 matching over 7 bases. Germline CDR1 and CDR2: SGHDT and YYEEEE. J gave up 5 bases and V 2 bases, and 1 base lay outside the gene matches. The CDR3 runs 12 residues. CDR3 nucleotide sequence: TGTGCCAGCAGCTTTACAGGGGACGAGCAGTACTTC. This codes for CASSFTGDEQYF. Combining the CDR3 with reference TRBV5-6 and TRBJ2-7 gives the whole variable domain DAGVTQSPTHLIKTRGQQVTLRCSPKSGHDTVSWYQQALGQGPQFIFQYYEEEERQRGNFPDRFSGHQFPNYSSELNVNALLLGDSALYLCASSFTGDEQYFGPGTRLTVT.

This CDR3 reads CASSYSIGPGELFF. The CDR3, as DNA: TGTGCCAGCAGTTACTCGATAGGGCCCGGGGAGCTGTTTTTT. The chain employs TRBV6-5 and TRBJ2-2; D unresolved. The CDR3 consists of 14 residues. CDR1 MNHEY and CDR2 SVGAGI come from the germline V gene. V lost 0 bases, J lost 6 bases, and 8 bases lay in between.

V gene TRBV4-3 combines with J gene TRBJ2-6; the match to TRBD1 covers 9 bases. Germline-derived CDR1 and CDR2 are LGHNA and YSLEER. Trimming at V came to 3 bases and at J to 2 bases, leaving 2 bases not matched to a gene. The CDR3 totals 16 residues. The chain's CDR3 is CASSHGQGTGANVLTF. Written as DNA, the CDR3 is TGCGCCAGCAGCCATGGACAGGGGACTGGGGCCAACGTCCTGACTTTC.

The rearrangement uses TRBV6-6 and TRBJ2-7; 8 bases fit TRBD2. J was trimmed by 7 bases and V by 3 bases; bases with no gene match: 8. Germline assignment: CDR1 MNHNY and CDR2 SVGAGI (reference sequence). This CDR3 region has 14 residues. The CDR3 DNA follows: TGTGCCAGCAGTTATCGGGGGGGCGCGGAGGAGCAGTACTTC. It specifies CASSYRGGAEEQYF.

The J gene is TRBJ1-3, the V gene TRBV6-5; tentatively, D is TRBD1 (5 bases). This CDR3 is built from 15 residues. The V gene lost 4 bases and the J gene lost 6 bases, with 16 bases spanning the gap. From germline, CDR1 is MNHEY and CDR2 SVGAGI. The CDR3 nucleotides are TGTGCCAGCAGTTCCCGTAGCGGGGGAGAAAACACCATATATTTT. Its protein is CASSSRSGGENTIYF.

The chain has TRBV5-1 and TRBJ2-3, with D hard to call. Looked up from germline, CDR1 is SGHRS and CDR2 is YFSETQ. With 4 bases removed from V and 0 bases from J, the gap between germline ends came to 12 bases. This CDR3 spans 15 amino acids. As DNA, the CDR3 is TGCGCCAGCAGCCCTTTTCACACGAGCACAGATACGCAGTATTTT. It encodes CASSPFHTSTDTQYF.

V usage is TRBV11-3 and J usage is TRBJ1-1; 7 bases line up with TRBD1. The V gene end was trimmed by 2 bases and the J gene end by 7 bases; junction bases not matched to a gene: 4. The CDR3 spans 13 residues. Germline V CDR1 and CDR2: SGHNT, YENEEA. The CDR3 coding sequence is TGTGCCAGCAGCTTAACAGGGGAAGGTGAAGCTTTCTTT. Encoded protein: CASSLTGEGEAFF.

The rearrangement joins TRBV27 to TRBJ2-5, with 7 bases matching TRBD2. There are 17 residues in the CDR3. The ends lost 2 bases at V and 0 bases at J; junction bases unmatched: 9. Germline lookup yields CDR1 MNHEY and CDR2 SMNVEV (reference sequence). CDR3 protein: CASSLGGGTTYQETQYF. Here the CDR3 DNA reads TGTGCCAGCAGTTTAGGGGGGGGGACCACGTACCAAGAGACCCAGTACTTC.

The rearrangement links TRBV12-5 to TRBJ2-1; D ambiguous. V lost 5 bases and J lost 9, with 8 bases in between. The CDR3 is 11 residues long. Germline CDR1 and CDR2: LGHNT and FRNRAP. The CDR3 here is CASGLGGEQFF. CDR3 nucleotides: TGTGCTAGTGGTCTAGGTGGTGAGCAGTTCTTC. Combining the CDR3 with reference TRBV12-5 and TRBJ2-1 gives the whole variable domain DARVTQTPRHKVTEMGQEVTMRCQPILGHNTVFWYRQTMMQGLELLAYFRNRAPLDDSGMPKDRFSAEMPDATLATLKIQPSEPRDSAVYFCASGLGGEQFFGPGTRLTVL.

CDR3 region: CASSQGRLTYNEQFF. CDR3 in DNA: TGCGCCAGCAGCCAAGGGCGGTTAACCTACAATGAGCAGTTCTTC. The chain joins TRBV4-3 to TRBJ2-1; D ambiguous. This CDR3 has 15 amino acids. Germline V lookup: CDR1 LGHNA, CDR2 YSLEER. With 1 base removed from V and 2 bases from J, the gap between germline ends came to 9 bases.

The chain joins TRBV6-1 to TRBJ2-3, with 8 bases matching TRBD2. J was trimmed by 5 bases and V by 4 bases; bases with no gene match: 8. CDR1 and CDR2 (germline): MNHNS, SASEGT. The CDR3 consists of 15 residues. The CDR3 sequence: CASSGAGSGVDTQYF. The DNA of the CDR3 is TGTGCCAGCAGTGGAGCGGGTAGCGGGGTAGATACGCAGTATTTT.

This chain joins TRBV10-3 and TRBJ1-3; 7 bases agree with TRBD1. The CDR3 is made up of 15 amino acids. Germline V gene lookup returns CDR1 ENHRY and CDR2 SYGVKD. The J segment lost 4 bases and the V segment lost 3 bases, leaving 6 bases of the junction unmatched. CDR3 coding DNA: TGTGCCATCAGTGATACAGGGGTGAAAGGAAACACCATATATTTT. This gives the protein CAISDTGVKGNTIYF.

V usage is TRBV6-6 and J usage is TRBJ1-2, with 9 bases lining up with TRBD1. The CDR3 runs to 14 residues. The V and J ends lost 3 bases and 8 bases, in that order; junction bases with no gene match: 7. The germline V gene encodes CDR1 MNHNY and CDR2 SVGAGI (reference sequence). The CDR3, as DNA: TGTGCCAGCAGTTATACAGGGGGCGGAGGCGGCTACACCTTC. Residues: CASSYTGGGGGYTF.

This chain links TRBV11-2 with TRBJ1-3; 11 nucleotides agree with TRBD1. The J segment lost 3 bases and the V segment lost 4 bases, leaving 5 bases of the junction unmatched. Germline CDR1 and CDR2: SGHAT and FQNNGV. The CDR3 is 16 amino acids. The CDR3 sequence: CASSSDRGQGGNTIYF. The CDR3 DNA reads TGTGCCAGCAGCTCGGACAGGGGGCAGGGTGGAAACACCATATATTTT.

The chain employs TRBV28 and TRBJ2-1; tentatively, D is TRBD2 (5 bases). Trimming took off 5 bases at V and 2 bases at J, with 13 bases between the two ends. The CDR3 loop spans 15 amino acids. Germline values: CDR1 MDHEN, CDR2 SYDVKM. CDR3 nucleotides: TGTGCCAGCAGTCGAGGCGGGCGAACCTACAATGAGCAGTTCTTC. Translated, it gives CASSRGGRTYNEQFF.

The chain has TRBV7-2 and TRBJ2-7, with 8 nucleotides matching TRBD1. The junction had 13 bases not matched to a gene; V was cut back by 4 bases and J by 5 bases. This CDR3 spans 16 amino acids. From germline, CDR1 is SGHTA and CDR2 FQGNSA. The chain's CDR3 is CASSSLRTGSFNEQYF. The DNA for the CDR3 is TGTGCCAGCAGCTCTCTACGGACAGGGTCGTTCAACGAGCAGTACTTC.

The rearrangement uses TRBV7-2 and TRBJ1-2; 7 bases are a match to TRBD1. V lost 0 bases, J lost 4 bases, and 11 bases stayed unmatched. The length of the CDR3 is 17 residues. Germline values: CDR1 SGHTA, CDR2 FQGNSA. CDR3 amino acids: CASSLAVGGGAGYGYTF. The CDR3 DNA reads as TGTGCCAGCAGCTTAGCCGTGGGAGGGGGCGCAGGCTATGGCTACACCTTC. The full variable domain, with the rest looked up from reference TRBV7-2 and TRBJ1-2, is GAGVSQSPSNKVTEKGKDVELRCDPISGHTALYWYRQSLGQGLEFLIYFQGNSAPDKSGLPSDRFSAERTGGSVSTLTIQRTQQEDSAVYLCASSLAVGGGAGYGYTFGSGTRLTVV.

J is TRBJ1-5 and V is TRBV9; 7 bases agree with TRBD1. The germline gives CDR1 SGDLS, CDR2 YYNGEE. This CDR3 is built from 14 residues. The trim removed 4 bases at V and 7 bases at J, leaving 8 bases unmatched. The CDR3 here is CASSPRPGGQPQHF. Written as DNA, the CDR3 is TGTGCCAGCAGCCCCCGGCCAGGGGGACAGCCCCAGCATTTT.